This T cell receptor (beta chain) appears in the sequencing data of a study of blood T cell repertoires in COVID-19. Study details: COVID-19 samples collected from the United States, Italy and Spain covered acute and convalescent phases.

Under the authors' procedure: Researchers report that nucleated cell counts were estimated from reference gene primer amplification. Here immunoSEQ multiplex PCR was the method, and the copy in TCRdb shows in-frame clones only, minus some. That table gives V, J and clone size, and the DNA gave D and trimming. The sample has approximately 120,000 clones, around 89% seen once. CDR1 and CDR2 from the germline V gene are MNHEY and SMNVEV (reference sequence). The CDR3 loop spans 14 amino acids. Deletions cut 2 bases from V and 5 bases from J, with 13 bases between. Source material: peripheral blood. V usage is TRBV27 and J usage is TRBJ2-7; tentative D call: TRBD2 (5 bases). The origin of this receptor is a human donor in a cohort sampled during active COVID-19. Here the CDR3 DNA reads TGTGCCAGCAGTTTAATTGGGTTGGGAGACGAGCAGTACTTC. Amino acids: CASSLIGLGDEQYF.